This TCR beta chain was identified during a study of CXCR3-negative and CXCR3-positive naive CD8 T cells (dated by TCRdb to the late 2010s). Turning to the overall study: About 150 million TRB reads were obtained in total, roughly 1.5 +/- 0.3 million reads per library. Diversity and physicochemical repertoire analyses covered over 10 donors pooled from two independent experiments. TRBV-TRBJ cluster analysis included naive subsets from a handful of donors and memory cells from 3 donors. Study-wide findings and limitations: Because surface CD5, which has been linked to self-reactivity in mice, was comparable between naive subsets, TCR interaction strength was also inferred from TRB CDR3 physicochemical properties. CXCR3 expression partially decreased after cryopreservation, so most assays used freshly isolated PBMCs. Both naive subsets had comparably high repertoire diversity, while memory CD8+ T cells had much lower repertoire diversity. Compared with CXCR3-negative naive cells, CXCR3-positive naive cells had TRB CDR3s with higher hydrophobicity (lower Kidera factor 4), lower energy, and higher strength and volume indices. TRBV-TRBJ usage was similar between naive CXCR3-negative and CXCR3-positive cells from the same donor, while memory cells showed distinct patterns.

For every CD8+ T cell subset, a few hundred thousand cells were flow-sorted straight into RLT lysis buffer, and each subset was sorted in triplicate. Naive CD8+ T cells were defined stringently as CD45RO-CCR7+CD27+CD95- to exclude memory contaminants. Peripheral blood mononuclear cells were isolated from buffy coats using standard density gradient centrifugation. A FACSAria III was used to flow-sort naive CXCR3-negative and CXCR3-positive CD8+ T cells. Total RNA was extracted from sorted cells with an RNeasy Mini Kit. The CDR3, from cysteine to phenylalanine, totals 16 residues. The record lacks a DNA sequence. CDR1 is given as SEHNR and CDR2 as FQNEAQ, both from the germline V gene (reference sequence). Concerning this clonotype itself: The target of this receptor is not known.

The sequencer listed for this sample is NextSeq 550. The Human TCR Profiling Kit (MiLaboratory) was used to prepare UMI-labeled 5' RACE TRB cDNA libraries. cDNA synthesis used the entire amount of extracted RNA, and PCR amplification then used the entire amount of cDNA produced. Libraries were prepared in parallel using an identical number of PCR cycles. Per the authors' processing: About 53,000 +/- 9,400 unique UMI-labeled TRB cDNA molecules per library were extracted with MIGEC and MiXCR, with at least two reads per UMI required. On average, each library contained 40,000 +/- 10,000 functional in-frame TRB CDR3 nucleotide clonotypes without stop codons. Diversity metrics, including normalized Shannon-Wiener and Chao1, were computed in VDJtools after downsampling to 5000 UMI-labeled TRB molecules per sample. VDJtools computed clonotype-size-weighted physicochemical properties of the central five CDR3 residues: interaction energy, strength, volume and Kidera factor 4. Each CDR3 protein sequence appears as one entry after TCRdb reprocessed the reads, and no DNA is included. What appears here as the V and J calls and clone size reflects TCRdb's work, not the paper's. Per the sample table, the count is 120,000 to 150,000 distinct CDR3 sequences. The biggest ten clones account for about 0.28% of the sample.

The source of this sequence is a human donor in good health. Some clones in this sample may be carry-over from other donors' samples. Recombination connected TRBV7-9 to TRBJ2-7. The material sequenced was naive CXCR3+ CD8+ T cells from blood. In the paper's terms, the cell subset or site label means: CD45RO-CCR7+CD27+CD95- naive CD8+ T cells expressing CXCR3 (TNR3+). The CDR3 is CASSPFSQKNSYEQYF.